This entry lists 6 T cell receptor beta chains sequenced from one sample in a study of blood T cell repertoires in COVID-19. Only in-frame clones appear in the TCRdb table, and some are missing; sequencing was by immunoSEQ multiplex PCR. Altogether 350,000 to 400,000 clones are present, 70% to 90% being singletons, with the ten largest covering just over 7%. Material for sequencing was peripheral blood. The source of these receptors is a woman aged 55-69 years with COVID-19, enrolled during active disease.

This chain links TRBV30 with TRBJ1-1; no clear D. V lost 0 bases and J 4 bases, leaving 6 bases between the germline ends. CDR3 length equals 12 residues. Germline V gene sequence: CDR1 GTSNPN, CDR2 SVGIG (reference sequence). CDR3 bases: TGTGCCTGGAGTGTAGGGAGCACTGAAGCTTTCTTT. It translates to CAWSVGSTEAFF.

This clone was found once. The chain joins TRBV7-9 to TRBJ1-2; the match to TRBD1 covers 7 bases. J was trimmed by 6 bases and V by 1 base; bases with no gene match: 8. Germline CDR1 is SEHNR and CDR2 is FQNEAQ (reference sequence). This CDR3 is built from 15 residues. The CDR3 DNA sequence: TGTGCCAGCAGCTTAGGTAGGCTAGACAGGGATGGCTACACCTTC. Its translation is CASSLGRLDRDGYTF. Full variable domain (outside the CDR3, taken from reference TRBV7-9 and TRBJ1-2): DTGVSQNPRHKITKRGQNVTFRCDPISEHNRLYWYRQTLGQGPEFLTYFQNEAQLEKSRLLSDRFSAERPKGSFSTLEIQRTEQGDSAMYLCASSLGRLDRDGYTFGSGTRLTVV.

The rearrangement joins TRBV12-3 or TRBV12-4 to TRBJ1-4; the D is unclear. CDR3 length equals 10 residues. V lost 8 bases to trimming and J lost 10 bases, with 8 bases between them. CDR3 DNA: TGTGCCAGCGGCGGGGTAAAACTGTTTTTT. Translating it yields CASGGVKLFF.

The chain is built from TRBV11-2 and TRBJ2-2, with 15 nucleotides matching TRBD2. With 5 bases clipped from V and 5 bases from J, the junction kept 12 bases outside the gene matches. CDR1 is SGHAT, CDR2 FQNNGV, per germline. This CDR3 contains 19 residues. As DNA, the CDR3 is TGTGCCAGCAGCCTCGGACTAGCGGGGGGGCCGGGTACTACCGGGGAGCTGTTTTTT. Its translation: CASSLGLAGGPGTTGELFF.

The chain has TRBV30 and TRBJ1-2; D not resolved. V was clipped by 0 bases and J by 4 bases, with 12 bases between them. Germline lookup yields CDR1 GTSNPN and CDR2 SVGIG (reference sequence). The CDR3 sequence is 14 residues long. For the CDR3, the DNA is TGTGCCTGGAGTGTATTAGAGGCTTTCTATGGCTACACCTTC. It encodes CAWSVLEAFYGYTF.

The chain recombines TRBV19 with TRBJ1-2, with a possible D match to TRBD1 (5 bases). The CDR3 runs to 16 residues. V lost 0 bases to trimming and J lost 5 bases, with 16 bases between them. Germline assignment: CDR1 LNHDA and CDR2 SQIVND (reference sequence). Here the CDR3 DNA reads TGTGCCAGTAGTATAGATTCTGGGGCAGAGACATATGGCTACACCTTC. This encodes CASSIDSGAETYGYTF.